The next 25 T cell receptor beta chains were all read from a single sample in a study of regulatory T cells in long-lasting Graves disease (TCRdb year 2021). The library was made by multiplex PCR. The sequencer listed for this sample is Illumina HiSeq 4000. CDR3 regions were amplified by Arm-PCR with iRepertoire HTBI primers to construct TCR beta libraries. TCRdb redid the processing of the public reads, applying fastp at Q25 and MiXCR, and retained in-frame beta chains. Each entry is one CDR3 protein sequence, shown with its most common DNA and genes. This sample gives about 540,000 distinct CDR3 sequences in total; approximately 13% of them show up just once. In total, the top ten clones hold 10% of the sample. Interpreted using the paper, the time point label stands for: newly diagnosed GD, antithyroid drugs for less than 3 months. RNA was extracted from PBMCs in TRIzol for both TCR sequencing and RNA sequencing.

This sample was shared with a second study, whose subject was T cells in Graves' hyperthyroidism and ophthalmopathy.

Specimen: peripheral blood mononuclear cells (PBMCs), collected at new diagnosis, from a patient treated with antithyroid drugs. These receptors came from a man aged 25-40 years with Graves disease. Donor details come from another sample of the same person, matched by shared clones.

This clonotype appeared many times. The V and J genes are TRBV12-3 or TRBV12-4 and TRBJ2-3, with D tentatively TRBD2 (5 bases). Trimming took off 3 bases at V and 2 bases at J, with 12 bases between the two ends. There are 15 residues in the CDR3. The CDR3 is CASSFSTGNTDTQYF. For the CDR3, the DNA is TGTGCCAGCAGTTTTTCTACGGGGAACACAGATACGCAGTATTTT.

Points on this clonotype: Since a much larger clone is just one base distant, this may be a read error. The chain combines TRBV10-3 with TRBJ2-1, with a tentative D call TRBD2 (6 bases). Germline assignment: CDR1 ENHRY and CDR2 SYGVKD. The CDR3 consists of 23 residues. Trimming stripped 6 bases from V and 7 bases from J, with 43 bases between. For the CDR3, the DNA is TGTGCCATCAGCCTTACCTGGACTAACGGGAGCGGCTCGGACGCGGGATATAATAATGAGCAGTTCTTC. Residues: CAISLTWTNGSGSDAGYNNEQFF.

The table lists this clonotype with a few counts. The chain uses TRBV5-1 and TRBJ2-7; D ambiguous. Germline CDR1 reads SGHRS; CDR2 reads YFSETQ. This CDR3 is 15 amino acids long. The V end lost 0 bases, the J end lost 5 bases, and 15 bases lay between the germline ends. Here the CDR3 reads CASSLADRVVDEQYF. The DNA for the CDR3 is TGCGCCAGCAGCTTGGCCGATAGGGTCGTGGACGAGCAGTACTTC.

The V gene is TRBV10-3, the J gene TRBJ2-1, with 13 bases matching TRBD2. This CDR3 comprises 16 residues. Germline V gene sequence: CDR1 ENHRY, CDR2 SYGVKD. The junction had 5 bases not matched to a gene; V was cut back by 3 bases and J by 6 bases. The CDR3 DNA reads as TGTGCCATCAGTGAAACTAGCGGGAGGGTTTCCAATGAGCAGTTCTTC. Amino acid sequence: CAISETSGRVSNEQFF.

In its sample, this clonotype was seen many times. The chain links TRBV7-9 to TRBJ1-2; tentatively, D is TRBD1 (5 bases). The CDR3 runs to 12 residues. Germline CDR1 reads SEHNR; CDR2 reads FQNEAQ (reference sequence). V was shortened by 3 bases and J by 9 bases, with 11 bases between the two germline ends. The CDR3 spells CASSFGGERYTF. The CDR3, as DNA: TGTGCCAGCAGCTTCGGGGGAGAGCGCTACACCTTC. Full variable domain (rest looked up from reference TRBV7-9 and TRBJ1-2): DTGVSQNPRHKITKRGQNVTFRCDPISEHNRLYWYRQTLGQGPEFLTYFQNEAQLEKSRLLSDRFSAERPKGSFSTLEIQRTEQGDSAMYLCASSFGGERYTFGSGTRLTVV.

This clonotype was counted only a few times. CDR3 coding DNA: TGCAGTGCTGTTGACAACAGGGACTATGGCTACACCTTC. Translated: CSAVDNRDYGYTF. This chain uses TRBV20-1 with TRBJ1-2, with a tentative D call TRBD1 (6 bases). V was clipped by 5 bases and J by 3 bases, with 13 bases between them. The CDR3 spans 13 residues. Germline V gives CDR1 DFQATT, CDR2 SNEGSKA (reference sequence).

This clonotype has ten or more counts. The V and J genes are TRBV11-2 and TRBJ2-3; TRBD2 agrees at 11 bases. V shed 3 bases, J shed 10 bases, and the junction held 12 bases outside the gene matches. Germline V gene lookup returns CDR1 SGHAT and CDR2 FQNNGV. The CDR3 is 16 residues long. The chain's CDR3 is CASSFLLAGALGAQYF. The DNA for the CDR3 is TGTGCCAGCAGCTTTTTACTAGCGGGAGCCCTCGGAGCGCAGTATTTT.

Turning to this clonotype: This may stem from a read error, because a much larger clone lies one nucleotide away. The chain uses TRBV29-1 and TRBJ2-3; D gene ambiguous. Trimming took off 8 bases at V and 4 bases at J, with 13 bases between the two ends. CDR3 size: 12 residues. Looked up from germline, CDR1 is SQVTM and CDR2 is ANQGSEA. Here the CDR3 reads CSPADGPDTQYF. Here the CDR3 DNA reads TGCAGCCCCGCCGACGGGCCAGATACGCAGTATTTT.

The chain links TRBV20-1 to TRBJ2-1; 8 bases map to TRBD2. Germline CDR1 DFQATT, CDR2 SNEGSKA (reference sequence). The V gene end was trimmed by 1 base and the J gene end by 4 bases; junction bases not matched to a gene: 18. This CDR3 region has 19 residues. DNA for the CDR3: TGCAGTGCTAGAGCGCTCTCCAGAGCGGGAGAGGTATTTTACAATGAGCAGTTCTTC. Protein product: CSARALSRAGEVFYNEQFF.

At least ten counts were recorded for this clonotype. The V and J genes are TRBV2 and TRBJ1-6, with a weak D call TRBD1 (5 bases). The length of the CDR3 is 18 residues. Germline CDR1 is SNHLY and CDR2 is FYNNEI. The V end lost 1 base, the J end lost 3 bases, and 16 bases lay between the germline ends. This CDR3 reads CASSEEGGEVFYNSPLHF. DNA for the CDR3: TGTGCCAGCAGTGAAGAGGGAGGGGAAGTGTTCTATAATTCACCCCTCCACTTT.

This clonotype came up many times. The chain combines TRBV7-6 with TRBJ2-3; 8 bases match TRBD2. Germline CDR1 reads SGHVS; CDR2 reads FNYEAQ. This CDR3 is built from 16 residues. The V and J ends lost 7 bases and 0 bases, in that order; junction bases with no gene match: 9. CDR3 DNA sequence: TGTGCCAGCACCCGGGGGCTAGCGGGCAGCACAGATACGCAGTATTTT. Protein sequence: CASTRGLAGSTDTQYF.

This clonotype was recorded at least ten times. The rearrangement uses TRBV12-3 or TRBV12-4 and TRBJ2-7, with TRBD2 matching 7 bases. Unmatched junction bases numbered 11, after V lost 6 bases and J lost 3 bases. The CDR3 consists of 15 residues. CDR3 protein: CASRASTSLRYEQYF. The CDR3 coding sequence is TGTGCCAGCAGGGCCTCGACTAGCTTACGCTACGAGCAGTACTTC.

This clonotype has at least ten counts. This chain uses TRBV6-1 with TRBJ2-7; D unclear. Germline values: CDR1 MNHNS, CDR2 SASEGT. V was pared by 5 bases and J by 2 bases, with 19 bases between. The CDR3 sequence is 16 residues long. This chain's CDR3 is CASSPPIYGGTYEQYF. CDR3 coding DNA: TGTGCCAGCAGTCCCCCTATTTACGGTGGGACCTACGAGCAGTACTTC.

V and J are TRBV6-2 or TRBV6-3 and TRBJ1-1; 7 bases fit TRBD1. Looked up from germline, CDR1 is MNHEY and CDR2 is SVGEGT. V shed 2 bases and J 7 bases; nucleotides not matched to a gene: 4. There are 13 residues in the CDR3. The CDR3 loop is CASSYDRANEAFF. The DNA of the CDR3 is TGTGCCAGCAGTTACGACAGGGCTAATGAAGCTTTCTTT.

This clonotype has only a few counts. J is TRBJ2-7 and V is TRBV24-1, with 9 bases matching TRBD2. This CDR3 is built from 13 residues. Germline CDR1 and CDR2: KGHDR and SFDVKD. With V trimmed by 10 bases and J by 8 bases, 11 bases remained unmatched. CDR3 region: CATRGSGSDKQYF. For the CDR3, the DNA is TGTGCCACTCGAGGTAGCGGGAGTGATAAGCAGTACTTC.

In its sample, this clonotype was seen many times. V usage is TRBV2 and J usage is TRBJ1-2, with TRBD1 matching over 7 bases. CDR1 is SNHLY, CDR2 FYNNEI, per germline. CDR3 size: 14 residues. With V trimmed by 6 bases and J by 3 bases, 7 bases remained unmatched. Here the CDR3 DNA reads TGTGCCAGCAGCGAGCATGGACAGGACTATGGCTACACCTTC. Translation gives CASSEHGQDYGYTF.

This clonotype was recorded a few times. The gene calls are TRBV30 and TRBJ2-7; 8 positions agree with TRBD1. CDR3 length: 14 residues. V trimming: 1 base; J trimming: 3 bases; junction bases outside the gene matches: 5. Per germline, CDR1 GTSNPN and CDR2 SVGIG (reference sequence). CDR3 nucleotide sequence: TGTGCCTGGAGTGACCCAGGGGGCGGCTACGAGCAGTACTTC. Its protein product is CAWSDPGGGYEQYF.

There are many counts of this clonotype. The rearrangement links TRBV6-1 to TRBJ2-3; D call uncertain. Germline loops: CDR1 MNHNS, CDR2 SASEGT. Trimming removed 6 bases from V and 0 bases from J, with 16 bases in between. This CDR3 spans 16 amino acids. CDR3 sequence: CASRPPGLGSTDTQYF. The CDR3 DNA reads TGTGCCAGCAGGCCCCCCGGGTTGGGGAGCACAGATACGCAGTATTTT.

In this sample, this clonotype turned up many times. This rearrangement joins TRBV7-8 to TRBJ1-2; D possibly corresponds to TRBD1 (5 bases). Trimming stripped 5 bases from V and 4 bases from J, with 14 bases between. The CDR3 length is 14 residues. The germline gives CDR1 SGHVS, CDR2 FQNEAQ. CDR3 residues: CASSPREGPYGYTF. CDR3 sequence (DNA): TGTGCCAGCAGCCCAAGGGAGGGGCCCTATGGCTACACCTTC.

CDR3: CASSPTSGGGTDTQYF. The CDR3 DNA reads as TGCGCCAGCAGCCCCACTAGCGGGGGAGGCACAGATACGCAGTATTTT. The chain carries TRBV5-1 and TRBJ2-3, with 11 bases lining up with TRBD2. The CDR3 sequence is 16 residues long. V lost 4 bases and J lost 1; bases outside the gene matches: 5. Germline CDR1 and CDR2: SGHRS and YFSETQ.

This clonotype was counted many times. The chain recombines TRBV20-1 with TRBJ2-7; TRBD1 agrees at 8 bases. This CDR3 is built from 14 residues. Unmatched junction bases numbered 3, after V lost 0 bases and J lost 2 bases. The germline CDR1 and CDR2 sequences are DFQATT and SNEGSKA (reference sequence). The CDR3 DNA is TGCAGTGCTAGAGATAGACAGGGGACCTACGAGCAGTACTTC. It encodes CSARDRQGTYEQYF.

This clonotype was found many times. The chain couples TRBV25-1 to TRBJ1-5, with a possible D match to TRBD1 (6 bases). Germline CDR1 reads MGHDK; CDR2 reads SYGVNS. Trimming pared 6 bases from V and 2 bases from J, leaving 14 bases between. The CDR3 is 15 residues long. CDR3 nucleotide sequence: TGTGCCAGCAGAGCACAGGGAGCGGGCAATCAGCCCCAGCATTTT. Amino acids: CASRAQGAGNQPQHF.

The sample holds a few counts of this clonotype. The rearrangement joins TRBV4-1 to TRBJ2-1; the match to TRBD2 covers 10 bases. This CDR3 is 16 amino acids long. CDR1 MGHRA and CDR2 YSYEKL come from the germline V gene. Losses at the gene ends were 1 base for V and 4 bases for J; bases not matched to a gene: 4. The CDR3 coding sequence is TGCGCCAGCAGCCAAGGTGATAGCGGGGGGTACAATGAGCAGTTCTTC. This gives the protein CASSQGDSGGYNEQFF.

This clonotype was observed a handful of times. This chain connects TRBV5-1 to TRBJ2-7; D unclear. Trimming took 0 bases from V and 3 from J, leaving 10 bases between them. This CDR3 has 14 amino acids. Germline V gene lookup returns CDR1 SGHRS and CDR2 YFSETQ. The CDR3 spells CASSLERMIYEQYF. The CDR3 DNA reads TGCGCCAGCAGCTTGGAACGGATGATCTACGAGCAGTACTTC. Full variable domain (remainder filled in from reference TRBV5-1 and TRBJ2-7): KAGVTQTPRYLIKTRGQQVTLSCSPISGHRSVSWYQQTPGQGLQFLFEYFSETQRNKGNFPGRFSGRQFSNSRSEMNVSTLELGDSALYLCASSLERMIYEQYFGPGTRLTVT.

This clonotype occurred many times. The J gene is TRBJ2-7, the V gene TRBV6-1; 7 bases are a match to TRBD2. Germline V gives CDR1 MNHNS, CDR2 SASEGT. Unmatched junction bases numbered 14, after V lost 11 bases and J lost 1 base. This CDR3 region has 15 residues. The DNA of the CDR3 is TGTGCCTCCCGGTGGGGGGGTTCCGGGTCCTACGAGCAGTACTTC. Protein: CASRWGGSGSYEQYF.